These T cell receptor beta chains were read from a single sample in a study of control samples from healthy donors and cancer patients. Assay used: immunoSEQ multiplex PCR; TCRdb lists only in-frame clones, some missing. The sample yields 390,000 or so clones, 80% to 95% seen once. The sequencing input was PBMCs. The receptors stem from a man aged 35 to 55 with head and neck cancer. The CDR3 runs from the conserved cysteine through the conserved F or W. Fields, in order: CDR3 protein, CDR3 DNA, clone size, V gene, D gene, J gene. D genes are given only for firm matches. Clone size is shown for a subset of rows, as once, few, many or a class of expanded clone.

cdr3_aa: CASSSRRSSYNEQFF
cdr3_nt: TGTGCCAGCAGTTCCCGACGGAGCTCCTACAATGAGCAGTTCTTC
clone_size: -
v_call: TRBV28
d_call: -
j_call: TRBJ2-1

cdr3_aa: CASSETISTDTQYF
cdr3_nt: TGTGCCAGCAGTGAGACTATTAGCACAGATACGCAGTATTTT
clone_size: -
v_call: TRBV2
d_call: -
j_call: TRBJ2-3

cdr3_aa: CASSMSRRADQPQHF
cdr3_nt: TGTGCCAGTAGTATGTCCCGGCGGGCTGACCAGCCCCAGCATTTT
clone_size: -
v_call: TRBV19
d_call: -
j_call: TRBJ1-5

cdr3_aa: CASSSHGAGAKTGELFF
cdr3_nt: TGTGCCAGTAGTTCTCATGGGGCAGGGGCAAAGACCGGGGAGCTGTTTTTT
clone_size: once
v_call: TRBV19
d_call: -
j_call: TRBJ2-2

cdr3_aa: CASSGTGGRQPQHF
cdr3_nt: TGTGCCAGTAGCGGGACAGGGGGGAGACAGCCCCAGCATTTT
clone_size: few
v_call: TRBV19
d_call: TRBD1
j_call: TRBJ1-5

cdr3_aa: CASSLTAGNSPLHF
cdr3_nt: TGCGCCAGCAGCCTAACAGCAGGAAATTCACCCCTCCACTTT
clone_size: once
v_call: TRBV5-1
d_call: -
j_call: TRBJ1-6

cdr3_aa: CASSKAREWGTDTQYF
cdr3_nt: TGCGCCAGCAGCAAGGCGAGGGAGTGGGGCACAGATACGCAGTATTTT
clone_size: -
v_call: TRBV4-1
d_call: -
j_call: TRBJ2-3

cdr3_aa: CASSIEGRGQPQHF
cdr3_nt: TGTGCCAGTAGTATTGAGGGTAGGGGGCAGCCCCAGCATTTT
clone_size: -
v_call: TRBV19
d_call: -
j_call: TRBJ1-5

cdr3_aa: CASTGGVLTDTQYF
cdr3_nt: TGTGCCAGCACGGGAGGTGTTTTGACAGATACGCAGTATTTT
clone_size: -
v_call: TRBV14
d_call: TRBD2
j_call: TRBJ2-3

cdr3_aa: CASSSGLSSYNEQFF
cdr3_nt: TGTGCCAGCAGTAGTGGGCTGAGCTCCTACAATGAGCAGTTCTTC
clone_size: -
v_call: TRBV9
d_call: -
j_call: TRBJ2-1

cdr3_aa: CASSLTPGSYEQYF
cdr3_nt: TGTGCCAGCAGCTTAACTCCCGGTTCCTACGAGCAGTACTTC
clone_size: -
v_call: TRBV11-2
d_call: -
j_call: TRBJ2-7

cdr3_aa: CASSQGQTSYNEQFF
cdr3_nt: TGTGCCAGCAGCCAAGGTCAGACCTCCTACAATGAGCAGTTCTTC
clone_size: -
v_call: TRBV3-1/TRBV3-2
d_call: -
j_call: TRBJ2-1

cdr3_aa: CASSNPVIGRGSSYNEQFF
cdr3_nt: TGTGCCAGCAGCAACCCTGTCATTGGGCGGGGGAGCTCCTACAATGAGCAGTTCTTC
clone_size: -
v_call: TRBV6-2/TRBV6-3
d_call: TRBD2
j_call: TRBJ2-1

cdr3_aa: CASSREAVTSGVTQYF
cdr3_nt: TGTGCCAGCAGCCGGGAAGCCGTAACTAGCGGGGTTACGCAGTATTTT
clone_size: few
v_call: TRBV9
d_call: TRBD2
j_call: TRBJ2-3

cdr3_aa: CASNPGTPTGELFF
cdr3_nt: TGTGCCAGCAACCCAGGGACTCCCACCGGGGAGCTGTTTTTT
clone_size: -
v_call: TRBV6-5
d_call: -
j_call: TRBJ2-2

cdr3_aa: CASSSGQGELWTEAFF
cdr3_nt: TGCGCCAGCAGCTCGGGACAGGGAGAGCTGTGGACTGAAGCTTTCTTT
clone_size: -
v_call: TRBV5-1
d_call: TRBD1
j_call: TRBJ1-1

cdr3_aa: CASQGTNQPQHF
cdr3_nt: TGTGCCAGTCAGGGTACCAATCAGCCCCAGCATTTT
clone_size: -
v_call: TRBV19
d_call: -
j_call: TRBJ1-5

cdr3_aa: CASLATGLPYNEQFF
cdr3_nt: TGTGCCAGCTTAGCCACCGGCTTACCCTACAATGAGCAGTTCTTC
clone_size: -
v_call: TRBV11-2
d_call: -
j_call: TRBJ2-1

cdr3_aa: CASSSAGGGAGDTQYF
cdr3_nt: TGTGCCAGCAGCTCCGCCGGCGGGGGGGCAGGGGATACGCAGTATTTT
clone_size: -
v_call: TRBV7-3
d_call: TRBD2
j_call: TRBJ2-3

cdr3_aa: CASKDQSGRREQFF
cdr3_nt: TGTGCCAGCAAGGACCAGTCCGGGCGTAGGGAGCAGTTCTTC
clone_size: -
v_call: TRBV7-9
d_call: -
j_call: TRBJ2-1

cdr3_aa: CASSQVAGTNYGYTF
cdr3_nt: TGCGCCAGCAGCCAAGTAGCCGGGACAAACTATGGCTACACCTTC
clone_size: -
v_call: TRBV4-3
d_call: -
j_call: TRBJ1-2

cdr3_aa: CSGTPGVMNTEAFF
cdr3_nt: TGCAGCGGAACCCCGGGAGTCATGAACACTGAAGCTTTCTTT
clone_size: -
v_call: TRBV29-1
d_call: -
j_call: TRBJ1-1

cdr3_aa: CASSQGTDGYTF
cdr3_nt: TGTGCCAGCAGCCAGGGGACAGACGGCTACACCTTC
clone_size: once
v_call: TRBV3-1/TRBV3-2
d_call: TRBD1
j_call: TRBJ1-2

cdr3_aa: CASSPTGSTDTQYF
cdr3_nt: TGCGCCAGCAGTCCGACAGGGAGCACAGATACGCAGTATTTT
clone_size: -
v_call: TRBV10-1
d_call: TRBD1
j_call: TRBJ2-3

cdr3_aa: CASSSLYRGRAEAFF
cdr3_nt: TGTGCCTCCTCCTCCCTCTACAGGGGTAGAGCTGAAGCTTTCTTT
clone_size: -
v_call: TRBV30
d_call: TRBD1
j_call: TRBJ1-1

cdr3_aa: CISRGANYGYTF
cdr3_nt: TGTATATCCAGGGGGGCGAACTATGGCTACACCTTC
clone_size: -
v_call: TRBV27
d_call: TRBD1
j_call: TRBJ1-2

cdr3_aa: CASSIYGGEYSSYEQYF
cdr3_nt: TGTGCCAGTAGTATTTACGGGGGCGAATATAGCTCCTACGAGCAGTACTTC
clone_size: -
v_call: TRBV19
d_call: -
j_call: TRBJ2-7

cdr3_aa: CAWTSGGEKLFF
cdr3_nt: TGTGCCTGGACCTCGGGGGGTGAAAAACTGTTTTTT
clone_size: -
v_call: TRBV30
d_call: -
j_call: TRBJ1-4

cdr3_aa: CASSLRDFEQETQYF
cdr3_nt: TGTGCCAGCTCCCTCCGGGACTTTGAACAAGAGACCCAGTACTTC
clone_size: -
v_call: TRBV18
d_call: -
j_call: TRBJ2-5

cdr3_aa: CASSLANSGSYEQYF
cdr3_nt: TGCGCCAGCAGCTTGGCCAATAGCGGGAGTTACGAGCAGTACTTC
clone_size: -
v_call: TRBV5-1
d_call: TRBD2
j_call: TRBJ2-7

cdr3_aa: CASSASRAEWWDTQYF
cdr3_nt: TGTGCCAGTAGCGCCTCGAGGGCCGAATGGTGGGATACGCAGTATTTT
clone_size: -
v_call: TRBV19
d_call: -
j_call: TRBJ2-3

cdr3_aa: CASSSRTSGTVRFF
cdr3_nt: TGTGCCAGCAGTTCCCGGACTAGCGGGACGGTTCGGTTCTTC
clone_size: -
v_call: TRBV27
d_call: TRBD2
j_call: TRBJ2-1

cdr3_aa: CASRKHPGIEAFF
cdr3_nt: TGTGCCAGTAGGAAGCACCCTGGGATTGAAGCTTTCTTT
clone_size: -
v_call: TRBV19
d_call: -
j_call: TRBJ1-1

cdr3_aa: CASSSGGSGVDTQYF
cdr3_nt: TGTGCCAGCAGCTCAGGCGGGAGTGGGGTAGATACGCAGTATTTT
clone_size: -
v_call: TRBV7-2
d_call: TRBD2
j_call: TRBJ2-3

cdr3_aa: CASSVVDRFEAFF
cdr3_nt: TGTGCCAGCAGCGTAGTGGACCGCTTTGAAGCTTTCTTT
clone_size: once
v_call: TRBV9
d_call: -
j_call: TRBJ1-1

cdr3_aa: CAISGTGGMDTIYF
cdr3_nt: TGTGCCATATCCGGGACAGGGGGTATGGACACCATATATTTT
clone_size: -
v_call: TRBV10-3
d_call: TRBD1
j_call: TRBJ1-3

cdr3_aa: CASSQDRQLRKIPGELFF
cdr3_nt: TGCGCCAGCAGCCAAGATAGACAGCTCCGAAAAATCCCCGGGGAGCTGTTTTTT
clone_size: -
v_call: TRBV4-3
d_call: -
j_call: TRBJ2-2

cdr3_aa: CASSPSIAGGTDTQYF
cdr3_nt: TGTGCCAGCTCACCGTCAATAGCGGGGGGCACAGATACGCAGTATTTT
clone_size: once
v_call: TRBV18
d_call: TRBD2
j_call: TRBJ2-3

cdr3_aa: CAINGQGIGGELFF
cdr3_nt: TGTGCCATCAACGGACAGGGCATTGGAGGGGAGCTGTTTTTT
clone_size: -
v_call: TRBV10-3
d_call: TRBD1
j_call: TRBJ2-2

cdr3_aa: CASSLGYQTGQNYEQYF
cdr3_nt: TGTGCCAGCAGCTTAGGCTACCAAACGGGACAAAACTACGAGCAGTACTTC
clone_size: -
v_call: TRBV7-6
d_call: -
j_call: TRBJ2-7

cdr3_aa: CASSYSSANTEAFF
cdr3_nt: TGTGCCAGCAGTTACTCGTCAGCGAACACTGAAGCTTTCTTT
clone_size: -
v_call: TRBV6-5
d_call: -
j_call: TRBJ1-1

cdr3_aa: CASSLERNYEQYF
cdr3_nt: TGTGCCAGCAGCTTAGAGCGGAACTACGAGCAGTACTTC
clone_size: -
v_call: TRBV7-9
d_call: -
j_call: TRBJ2-7

cdr3_aa: CASSEVSLGTANQPQHF
cdr3_nt: TGTGCCAGCAGTGAAGTCTCGCTCGGGACAGCGAATCAGCCCCAGCATTTT
clone_size: few
v_call: TRBV6-1
d_call: TRBD1
j_call: TRBJ1-5

cdr3_aa: CASSLGSGGRETQYF
cdr3_nt: TGTGCCAGCAGCTTGGGTTCAGGGGGCCGGGAGACCCAGTACTTC
clone_size: once
v_call: TRBV5-4
d_call: TRBD1
j_call: TRBJ2-5

cdr3_aa: CASSDWESSYNEQFF
cdr3_nt: TGTGCCAGCAGCGACTGGGAGAGCTCCTACAATGAGCAGTTCTTC
clone_size: -
v_call: TRBV28
d_call: -
j_call: TRBJ2-1

cdr3_aa: CASSLEGQINYGYTF
cdr3_nt: TGCGCCAGCAGCTTGGAAGGACAAATAAACTATGGCTACACCTTC
clone_size: -
v_call: TRBV5-1
d_call: -
j_call: TRBJ1-2

cdr3_aa: CASSLGGDTQYF
cdr3_nt: TGTGCCAGCAGTTTAGGCGGGGATACGCAGTATTTT
clone_size: -
v_call: TRBV12-3/TRBV12-4
d_call: -
j_call: TRBJ2-3

cdr3_aa: CASSPGVMAPPLHF
cdr3_nt: TGTGCCAGCAGCCCCGGTGTCATGGCGCCCCCCCTCCACTTT
clone_size: -
v_call: TRBV7-2
d_call: -
j_call: TRBJ1-6